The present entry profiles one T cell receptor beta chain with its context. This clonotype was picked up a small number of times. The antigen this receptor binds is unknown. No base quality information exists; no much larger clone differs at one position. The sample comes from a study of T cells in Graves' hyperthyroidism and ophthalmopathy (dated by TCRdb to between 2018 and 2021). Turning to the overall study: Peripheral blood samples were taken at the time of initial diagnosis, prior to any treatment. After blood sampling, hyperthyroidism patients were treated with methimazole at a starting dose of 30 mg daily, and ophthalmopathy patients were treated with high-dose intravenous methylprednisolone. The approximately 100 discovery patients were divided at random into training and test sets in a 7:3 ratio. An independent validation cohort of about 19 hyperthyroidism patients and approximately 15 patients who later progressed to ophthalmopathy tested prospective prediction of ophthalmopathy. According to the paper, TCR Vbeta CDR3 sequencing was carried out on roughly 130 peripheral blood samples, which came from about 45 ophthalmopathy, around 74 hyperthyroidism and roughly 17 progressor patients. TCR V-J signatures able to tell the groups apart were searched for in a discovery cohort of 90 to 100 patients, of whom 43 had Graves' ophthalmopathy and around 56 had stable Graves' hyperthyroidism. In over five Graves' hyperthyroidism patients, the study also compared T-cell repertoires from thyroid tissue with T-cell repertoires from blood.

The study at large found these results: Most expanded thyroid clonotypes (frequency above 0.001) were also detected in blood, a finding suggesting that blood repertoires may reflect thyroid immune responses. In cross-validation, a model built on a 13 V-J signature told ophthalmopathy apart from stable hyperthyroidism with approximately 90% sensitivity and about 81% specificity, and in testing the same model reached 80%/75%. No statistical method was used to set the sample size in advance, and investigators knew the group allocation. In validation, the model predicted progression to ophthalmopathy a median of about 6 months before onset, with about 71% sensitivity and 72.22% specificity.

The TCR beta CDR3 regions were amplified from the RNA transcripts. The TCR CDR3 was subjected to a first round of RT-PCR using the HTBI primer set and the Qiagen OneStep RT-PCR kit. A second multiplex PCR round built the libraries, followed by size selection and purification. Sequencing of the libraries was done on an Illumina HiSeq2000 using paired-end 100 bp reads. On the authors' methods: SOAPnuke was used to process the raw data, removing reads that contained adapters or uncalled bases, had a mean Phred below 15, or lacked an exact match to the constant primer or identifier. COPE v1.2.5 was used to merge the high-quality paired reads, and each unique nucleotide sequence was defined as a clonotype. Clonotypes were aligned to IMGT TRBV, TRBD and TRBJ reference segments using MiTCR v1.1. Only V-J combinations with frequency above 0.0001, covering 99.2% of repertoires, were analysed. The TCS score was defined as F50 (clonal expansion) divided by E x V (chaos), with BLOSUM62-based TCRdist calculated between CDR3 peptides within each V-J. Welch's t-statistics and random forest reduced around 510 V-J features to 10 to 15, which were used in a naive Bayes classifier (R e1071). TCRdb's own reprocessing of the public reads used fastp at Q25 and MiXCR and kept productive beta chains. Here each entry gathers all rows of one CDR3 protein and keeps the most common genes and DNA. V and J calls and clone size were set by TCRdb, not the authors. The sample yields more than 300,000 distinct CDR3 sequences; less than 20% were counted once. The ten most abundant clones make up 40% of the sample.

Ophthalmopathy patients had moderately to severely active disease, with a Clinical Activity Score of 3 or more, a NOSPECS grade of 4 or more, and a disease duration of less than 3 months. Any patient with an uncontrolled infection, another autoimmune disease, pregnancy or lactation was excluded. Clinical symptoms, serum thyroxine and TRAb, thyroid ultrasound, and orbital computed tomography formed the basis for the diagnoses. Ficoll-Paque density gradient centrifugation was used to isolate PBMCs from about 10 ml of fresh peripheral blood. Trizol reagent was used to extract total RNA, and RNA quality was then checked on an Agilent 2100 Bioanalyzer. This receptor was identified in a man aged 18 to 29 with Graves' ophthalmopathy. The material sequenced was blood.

The nucleotides read TGCAGTGCTAGAGATGGGTTAGGACGTGAAAACTATGGCTACACCTTC. This yields the protein CSARDGLGRENYGYTF. The chain is encoded by TRBV20-1 joined to TRBJ1-2; the D gene cannot be resolved reliably. CDR1 and CDR2 are read off the germline V gene (reference sequence) as DFQATT and SNEGSKA. The V and J ends are trimmed by 0 bases and 2 bases, leaving 16 bases between them. The CDR3 has 16 amino acids, counting the end cysteine and phenylalanine. CDR3 DNA is the only sequence kept; it has 48 bases, read in frame from the first base.